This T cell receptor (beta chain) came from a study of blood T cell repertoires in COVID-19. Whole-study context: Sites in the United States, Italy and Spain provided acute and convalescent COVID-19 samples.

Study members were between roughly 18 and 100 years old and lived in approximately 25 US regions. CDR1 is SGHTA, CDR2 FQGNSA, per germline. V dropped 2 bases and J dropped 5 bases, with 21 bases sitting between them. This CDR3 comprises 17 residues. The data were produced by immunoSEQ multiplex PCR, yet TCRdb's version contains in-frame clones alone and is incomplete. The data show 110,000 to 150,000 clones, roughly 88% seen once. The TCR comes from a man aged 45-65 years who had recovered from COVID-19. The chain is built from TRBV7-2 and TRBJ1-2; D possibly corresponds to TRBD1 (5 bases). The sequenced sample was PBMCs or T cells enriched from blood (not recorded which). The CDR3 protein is CASSLYQGSGVGYGYTF. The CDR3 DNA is TGTGCCAGCAGCTTATATCAGGGATCAGGAGTTGGGTATGGCTACACCTTC.